One sample yielded the 19 T cell receptor beta chains listed below, sequenced in a study of blood T cell repertoires in COVID-19. Sequencing was performed with immunoSEQ multiplex PCR; in TCRdb, only in-frame clones are kept and a portion is missing. The repertoire holds under 150,000 clones, with over 80% as singletons. The sample comprised PBMCs or T cells enriched from blood (not recorded which). Receptors were obtained from a man under 40 who had recovered from COVID-19.

The rearrangement joins TRBV10-3 to TRBJ2-4; D is possibly TRBD1 (6 bases). This CDR3 has 16 residues. The ends were cut back, 4 bases at V and 1 base at J, with 14 bases in the middle. The germline V gene encodes CDR1 ENHRY and CDR2 SYGVKD. CDR3 sequence: CAISGGTPGAKNIQYF. The CDR3 DNA reads as TGTGCCATCAGTGGGGGGACACCAGGGGCCAAAAACATTCAGTACTTC.

The V gene is TRBV5-1, the J gene TRBJ1-5; 7 bases agree with TRBD1. Trimming took 2 bases from V and 7 from J; bases not matched to a gene: 9. This CDR3 has 15 residues. CDR1 SGHRS and CDR2 YFSETQ come from the germline V gene. The CDR3 sequence is CASSLQGRREQPQHF. CDR3 in DNA: TGCGCCAGCAGCTTACAGGGGCGAAGGGAGCAGCCCCAGCATTTT.

The chain has TRBV7-2 and TRBJ2-7; 7 bases are shared with TRBD2. After removal of 7 bases from V and 2 bases from J, the junction contained 11 bases not matched to a gene. This CDR3 is built from 15 residues. Germline V gene data show CDR1 as SGHTA and CDR2 as FQGNSA. The CDR3 reads CASTGPGTKPYEQYF. The CDR3 DNA reads as TGTGCCAGCACCGGGCCCGGGACTAAGCCCTACGAGCAGTACTTC.

V is TRBV11-2 and J is TRBJ2-7; possible D gene TRBD1, 5 bases. V shed 0 bases and J shed 7 bases, with 10 bases lying between them. Germline CDR1 is SGHAT and CDR2 is FQNNGV. This CDR3 is 13 amino acids long. CDR3 residues: CASSLDPGWEQYV. The CDR3 DNA sequence: TGTGCCAGCAGCTTAGATCCAGGGTGGGAGCAGTACGTC.

This chain connects TRBV27 to TRBJ2-1; D perhaps matches TRBD2 (5 bases). The CDR3 is 14 amino acids. Trimming pared 5 bases from V and 8 bases from J, leaving 16 bases between. Germline CDR1 is MNHEY and CDR2 is SMNVEV (reference sequence). The CDR3 bases are TGTGCCAGCAGTGAAAGGTTCGCCGGGGATGAGCAGTTCTTC. It yields the protein CASSERFAGDEQFF.

The chain joins TRBV10-1 to TRBJ2-2; 7 positions match TRBD2. CDR1 is WNHNN, CDR2 SYGVQD, per germline (reference sequence). The CDR3 has 14 amino acids. V dropped 8 bases and J dropped 2; count of bases not matched to a gene: 5. The CDR3 is CASRASGNTGELFF. CDR3 DNA sequence: TGCGCCAGCCGGGCTAGCGGTAACACCGGGGAGCTGTTTTTT.

The V and J genes are TRBV11-2 and TRBJ1-2; D is uncertain. Trimming removed 6 bases from V and 2 bases from J, with 10 bases in between. Looked up from germline, CDR1 is SGHAT and CDR2 is FQNNGV. CDR3 size: 13 residues. This chain's CDR3 is CASRATENYGYTF. The CDR3 DNA reads as TGTGCCAGCAGGGCGACTGAAAACTATGGCTACACCTTC.

The chain joins TRBV27 to TRBJ1-2; weak D call: TRBD1 (5 bases). There are 15 residues in the CDR3. Trimming left V 10 bases short and J 6 bases short, with 24 bases between. CDR1 and CDR2 (germline): MNHEY, SMNVEV (reference sequence). In DNA form, the CDR3 reads TGTGCCACCGATGTCGTGGCTTCCTCGGGGGATGGCTACACCTTC. It codes for CATDVVASSGDGYTF.

This chain joins TRBV6-6 and TRBJ1-6, with 9 positions matching TRBD1. Losses at the gene ends were 5 bases for V and 5 bases for J; bases not matched to a gene: 10. Germline CDR1 reads MNHNY; CDR2 reads SVGAGI (reference sequence). This CDR3 spans 17 amino acids. The CDR3 loop is CASSRRRDRENNSPLHF. The CDR3 DNA follows: TGTGCCAGCAGTCGCCGGCGGGACAGGGAAAATAATTCACCCCTCCACTTT.

J is TRBJ2-3 and V is TRBV9; TRBD2 matches 7 bases. The CDR3 sequence is 15 residues long. Germline CDR1 and CDR2: SGDLS and YYNGEE. The trim removed 0 bases at V and 6 bases at J, leaving 7 bases unmatched. The CDR3 DNA sequence: TGTGCCAGCAGCGTAGGGGCTAGCGGCGGGGATACGCAGTATTTT. It yields the protein CASSVGASGGDTQYF.

The chain employs TRBV18 and TRBJ2-7; tentatively, D is TRBD1 (5 bases). Trimming pared 2 bases from V and 5 bases from J, leaving 16 bases between. The length of the CDR3 is 15 residues. CDR1 and CDR2 from the germline V gene are KGHSH and LQKENI. Written as DNA, the CDR3 is TGTGCCAGCTCACCAGGTGGCAGGGCTGGGGACGAGCAGTACTTC. This sequence encodes CASSPGGRAGDEQYF.

This rearrangement joins TRBV19 to TRBJ2-1; TRBD1 matches 7 bases. CDR1 and CDR2 (germline): LNHDA, SQIVND (reference sequence). CDR3 length equals 13 residues. The V and J ends lost 9 bases and 9 bases, in that order; junction bases with no gene match: 11. The CDR3 nucleotides are TGTGCCAGCGGGACGACAGGGTTAGGTGAGCAGTTCTTC. Translating it yields CASGTTGLGEQFF.

V gene TRBV5-4 combines with J gene TRBJ1-4; D gene ambiguous. Germline V gives CDR1 SGHNT, CDR2 YYREEE (reference sequence). CDR3 length: 16 amino acids. Trimming took 1 base from V and 3 from J, leaving 13 bases between them. CDR3 sequence (DNA): TGTGCCAGCAGCTTGTCCCAGGACGGGGCTAATGAAAAACTGTTTTTT. Its translation: CASSLSQDGANEKLFF. The full variable domain, in which reference TRBV5-4 and TRBJ1-4 provide the parts outside the CDR3, is ETGVTQSPTHLIKTRGQQVTLRCSSQSGHNTVSWYQQALGQGPQFIFQYYREEENGRGNFPPRFSGLQFPNYSSELNVNALELDDSALYLCASSLSQDGANEKLFFGSGTQLSVL.

The V and J genes are TRBV6-5 and TRBJ2-7, with 7 bases matching TRBD1. V was pared by 6 bases and J by 0 bases, with 5 bases of the junction left unmatched. This CDR3 region has 14 residues. Germline V CDR1 and CDR2: MNHEY, SVGAGI. CDR3 DNA: TGTGCCAGCAGAAAGGGACAGTACTCCTACGAGCAGTACTTC. Its translation: CASRKGQYSYEQYF.

The V call is TRBV13, the J call TRBJ2-5; TRBD1 agrees at 7 bases. V shed 7 bases, J shed 4 bases, and the junction held 9 bases outside the gene matches. This CDR3 has 14 residues. Germline lookup yields CDR1 PRHDT and CDR2 FYEKMQ (reference sequence). The DNA of the CDR3 is TGTGCCAGCACCTTCGAGGGGGCTGGAGAGACCCAGTACTTC. As protein: CASTFEGAGETQYF.

The chain carries TRBV9 and TRBJ1-2, with 10 positions matching TRBD1. Germline V gene sequence: CDR1 SGDLS, CDR2 YYNGEE. V lost 2 bases and J lost 8; bases outside the gene matches: 9. This CDR3 is 15 amino acids long. The CDR3 sequence: CASSVRDRGAWGYTF. The CDR3 nucleotides read TGTGCCAGCAGCGTCCGGGACAGGGGCGCTTGGGGCTACACCTTC.

This clone was seen more than once but under ten times. The chain combines TRBV5-1 with TRBJ1-6, with D perhaps matching TRBD1 (5 bases). V lost 4 bases and J 11 bases, leaving 16 bases between the germline ends. There are 14 residues in the CDR3. Germline CDR1 and CDR2: SGHRS and YFSETQ. The CDR3 nucleotides are TGCGCCAGCAGCCAGTACTCAGGGCGACCACCCCTCCACTTT. As protein: CASSQYSGRPPLHF.

The rearrangement joins TRBV29-1 to TRBJ1-5; 7 bases map to TRBD1. V dropped 6 bases and J dropped 0; count of bases not matched to a gene: 8. The germline V gene has CDR1 SQVTM and CDR2 ANQGSEA. The CDR3 loop spans 15 amino acids. The CDR3, as DNA: TGCAGCGTCGGTCTCGGGACAGATAGCAATCAGCCCCAGCATTTT. It is translated as CSVGLGTDSNQPQHF.

The CDR3: CASSSQPTGMNTEAFF. The CDR3 region has the DNA TGTGCCAGCAGCTCCCAGCCGACAGGCATGAACACTGAAGCTTTCTTT. V gene TRBV9 combines with J gene TRBJ1-1; the D gene is possibly TRBD1 (6 bases). The CDR3 runs 16 residues. Deletions cut 4 bases from V and 0 bases from J, with 16 bases between. The germline V gene encodes CDR1 SGDLS and CDR2 YYNGEE.